The entry below describes one TCR beta chain. CDR3 length equals 15 residues. CDR1 and CDR2 from the germline V gene are MGHRA and YSYEKL. The V and J ends lost 0 bases and 2 bases respectively, with 8 bases between them. The source of the sample is a study of CD8 T cells in Susac syndrome. Peripheral blood CD8+ and CD4+ T cells were profiled by TCR beta sequencing. It was healthy donors who served as the controls, matched for age and sex. RNA amounts of roughly 0.5 to 1 ug underwent reverse transcription with random hexamers. An immunoSEQ multiplex PCR generated amplified TCR beta CDR3 products spanning 54 Vbeta and 13 Jbeta. TCRdb reprocessed the immunoSEQ multiplex PCR reads with MiXCR, giving one entry per CDR3 protein. This table has about 100,000 distinct CDR3 sequences, 90% to 95% appearing once.

This clonotype originated in a human donor in good health. The sequenced sample was CD8+ T cells from PBMCs. V is TRBV4-1 and J is TRBJ2-1, with D unclear. The CDR3 DNA sequence: TGCGCCAGCAGCCAAGAAGGCATCACCTACAATGAGCAGTTCTTC. Residues: CASSQEGITYNEQFF.